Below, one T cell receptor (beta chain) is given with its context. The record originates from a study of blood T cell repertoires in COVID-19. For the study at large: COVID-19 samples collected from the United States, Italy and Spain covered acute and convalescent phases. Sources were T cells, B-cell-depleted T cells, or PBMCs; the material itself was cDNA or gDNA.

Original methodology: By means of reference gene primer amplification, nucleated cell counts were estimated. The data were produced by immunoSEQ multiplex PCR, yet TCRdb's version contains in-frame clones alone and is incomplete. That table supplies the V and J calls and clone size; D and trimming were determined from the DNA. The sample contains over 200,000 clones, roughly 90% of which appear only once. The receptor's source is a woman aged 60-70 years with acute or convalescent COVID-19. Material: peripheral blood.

CDR3 in DNA: TGTGCCAGCGGAACCGGGACTAGACTGTGGTACGGGGAGCTGTTTTTT. Translating gives CASGTGTRLWYGELFF. The chain employs TRBV28 and TRBJ2-2, with TRBD2 matching 8 bases. Germline values: CDR1 MDHEN, CDR2 SYDVKM. This CDR3 comprises 16 residues. The V and J ends lost 8 bases and 7 bases, in that order; junction bases with no gene match: 15.